This TCR beta chain was captured by sequencing in a study of graft-versus-host responses after intestinal transplantation. Clones were sequenced by immunoSEQ multiplex PCR, and TCRdb holds only the in-frame ones, with some missing. This table has 62,000 or so clones, more than 85% appearing once. Germline assignment: CDR1 MNHEY and CDR2 SMNVEV (reference sequence). The CDR3 is 15 residues long. A word on this clone: Its antigen is undetermined.

The specimen comprised unstimulated CD8+ T cells sorted from spleen or lymph node cells, sampled before transplant. This rearrangement joins TRBV27 to TRBJ2-5, with 10 bases matching TRBD1. With the DNA end fitting TRBJ2-7 better, the J assignment may be wrong. The source of this sequence is a human donor who was the organ donor for an intestinal transplant. For the CDR3, the DNA is TGTGCCAGCAGTTTGACAGGGGGCCCCTTTCACGAGCAGTACTTC. The encoded protein is CASSLTGGPFHEQYF.